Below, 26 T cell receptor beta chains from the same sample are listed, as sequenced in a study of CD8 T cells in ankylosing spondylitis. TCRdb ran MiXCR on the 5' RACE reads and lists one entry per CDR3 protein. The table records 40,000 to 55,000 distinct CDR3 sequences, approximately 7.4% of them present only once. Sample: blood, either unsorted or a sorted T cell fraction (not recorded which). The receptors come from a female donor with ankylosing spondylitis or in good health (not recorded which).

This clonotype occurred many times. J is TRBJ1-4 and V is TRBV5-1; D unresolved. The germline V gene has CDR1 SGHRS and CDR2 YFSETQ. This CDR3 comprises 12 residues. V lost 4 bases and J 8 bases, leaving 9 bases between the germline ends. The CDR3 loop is CASSGKGEKLFF. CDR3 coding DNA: TGCGCCAGCAGCGGTAAGGGCGAAAAACTGTTTTTT.

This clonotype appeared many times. The CDR3 sequence: CAISASVEETQYF. The CDR3 DNA reads as TGTGCCATCAGTGCGTCAGTCGAAGAGACCCAGTACTTC. This chain uses TRBV10-3 with TRBJ2-5, with unresolved D. The CDR3 covers 13 residues. Germline V lookup: CDR1 ENHRY, CDR2 SYGVKD. V lost 4 bases and J lost 3, with 9 bases in between.

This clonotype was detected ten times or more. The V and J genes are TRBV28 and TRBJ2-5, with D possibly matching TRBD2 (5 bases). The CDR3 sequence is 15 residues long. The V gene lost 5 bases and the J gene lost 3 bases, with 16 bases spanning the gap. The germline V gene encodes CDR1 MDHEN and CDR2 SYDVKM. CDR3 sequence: CASSPAGVTEETQYF. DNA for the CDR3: TGTGCCAGCAGTCCCGCGGGCGTCACGGAAGAGACCCAGTACTTC.

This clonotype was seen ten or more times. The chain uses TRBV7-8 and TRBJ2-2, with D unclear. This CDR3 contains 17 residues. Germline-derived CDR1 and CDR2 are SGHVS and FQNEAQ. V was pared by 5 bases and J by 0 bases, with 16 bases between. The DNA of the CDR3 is TGTGCCAGCAGCATACGCTCGGCCGGTTCGAACACCGGGGAGCTGTTTTTT. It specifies CASSIRSAGSNTGELFF. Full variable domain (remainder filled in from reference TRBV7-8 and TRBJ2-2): GAGVSQSPRYKVAKRGQDVALRCDPISGHVSLFWYQQALGQGPEFLTYFQNEAQLDKSGLPSDRFFAERPEGSVSTLKIQRTQQEDSAVYLCASSIRSAGSNTGELFFGEGSRLTVL.

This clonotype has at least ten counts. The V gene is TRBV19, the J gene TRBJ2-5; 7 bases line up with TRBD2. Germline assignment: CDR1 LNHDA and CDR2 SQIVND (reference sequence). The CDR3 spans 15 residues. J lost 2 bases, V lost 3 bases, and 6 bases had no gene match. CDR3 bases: TGTGCCAGTAGTATCGTGGGCGGGGGTCAAGAGACCCAGTACTTC. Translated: CASSIVGGGQETQYF.

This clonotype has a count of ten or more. CDR3 in DNA: TGTGCCTGGGACCCCCCTACACCCCAATCGGAGACCCAGTACTTC. Translation gives CAWDPPTPQSETQYF. V usage is TRBV2 and J usage is TRBJ2-5; either TRBD1 or TRBD2 may fit D (5 bases each). V was shortened by 11 bases and J by 5 bases, with 24 bases between the two germline ends. This CDR3 contains 15 residues. CDR1 and CDR2 (germline): SNHLY, FYNNEI.

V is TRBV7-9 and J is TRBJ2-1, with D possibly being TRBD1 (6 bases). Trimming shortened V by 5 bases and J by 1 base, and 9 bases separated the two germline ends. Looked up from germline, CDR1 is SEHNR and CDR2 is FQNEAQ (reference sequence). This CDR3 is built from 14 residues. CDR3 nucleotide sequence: TGTGCCAGCAGCGGACAGCAATCCTACAATGAGCAGTTCTTC. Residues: CASSGQQSYNEQFF.

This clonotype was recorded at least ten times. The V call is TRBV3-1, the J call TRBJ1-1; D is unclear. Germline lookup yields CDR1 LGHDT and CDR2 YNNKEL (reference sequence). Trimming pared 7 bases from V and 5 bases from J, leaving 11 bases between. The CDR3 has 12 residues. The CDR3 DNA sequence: TGTGCCAGCACCTATATGGGGACTGAAGCTTTCTTT. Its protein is CASTYMGTEAFF.

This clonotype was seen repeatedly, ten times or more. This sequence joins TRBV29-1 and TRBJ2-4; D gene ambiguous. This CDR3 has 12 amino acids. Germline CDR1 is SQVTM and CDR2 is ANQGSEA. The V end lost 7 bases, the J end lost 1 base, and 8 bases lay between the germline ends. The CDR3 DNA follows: TGCAGCGCCCTCCGGGCCAAAAACATTCAGTACTTC. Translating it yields CSALRAKNIQYF. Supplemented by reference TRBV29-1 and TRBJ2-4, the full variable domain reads SAVISQKPSRDICQRGTSLTIQCQVDSQVTMMFWYRQQPGQSLTLIATANQGSEATYESGFVIDKFPISRPNLTFSTLTVSNMSPEDSSIYLCSALRAKNIQYFGAGTRLSVL.

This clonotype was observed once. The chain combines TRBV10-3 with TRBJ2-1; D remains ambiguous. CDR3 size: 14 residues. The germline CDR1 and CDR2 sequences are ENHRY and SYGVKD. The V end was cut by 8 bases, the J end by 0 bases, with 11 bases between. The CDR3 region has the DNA TGTGCCATCTCCTCGGCCGACTCCTACAATGAGCAGTTCTTC. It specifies CAISSADSYNEQFF.

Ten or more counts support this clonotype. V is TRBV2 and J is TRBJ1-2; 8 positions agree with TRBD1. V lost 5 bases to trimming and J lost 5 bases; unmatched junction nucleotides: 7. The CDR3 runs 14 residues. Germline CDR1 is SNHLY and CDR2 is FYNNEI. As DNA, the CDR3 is TGTGCCAGCAGTATGGGACAGGAGGAGTATGGCTACACCTTC. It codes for CASSMGQEEYGYTF.

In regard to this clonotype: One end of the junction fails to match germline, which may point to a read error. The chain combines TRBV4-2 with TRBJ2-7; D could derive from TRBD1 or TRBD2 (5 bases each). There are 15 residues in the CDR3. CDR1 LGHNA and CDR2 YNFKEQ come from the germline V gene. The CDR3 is CVSNQEGTSLYEQYF. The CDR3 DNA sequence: TGTGTCAGCAACCAAGAGGGGACCAGTCTCTACGAGCAGTACTTC.

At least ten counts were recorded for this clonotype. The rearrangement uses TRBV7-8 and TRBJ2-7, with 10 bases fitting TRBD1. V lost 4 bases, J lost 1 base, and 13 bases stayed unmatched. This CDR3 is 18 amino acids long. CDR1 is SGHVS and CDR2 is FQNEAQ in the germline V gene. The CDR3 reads CASSYGQGVAGDSYEQYV. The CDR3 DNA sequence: TGTGCCAGCAGCTACGGACAGGGGGTGGCGGGTGATTCCTACGAGCAGTACGTC.

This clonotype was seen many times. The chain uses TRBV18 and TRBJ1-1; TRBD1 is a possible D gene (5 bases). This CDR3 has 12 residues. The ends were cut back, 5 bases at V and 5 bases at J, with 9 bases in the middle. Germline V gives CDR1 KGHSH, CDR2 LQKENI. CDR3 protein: CASSFTGTEAFF. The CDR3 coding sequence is TGTGCCAGCTCATTTACAGGAACTGAAGCTTTCTTT.

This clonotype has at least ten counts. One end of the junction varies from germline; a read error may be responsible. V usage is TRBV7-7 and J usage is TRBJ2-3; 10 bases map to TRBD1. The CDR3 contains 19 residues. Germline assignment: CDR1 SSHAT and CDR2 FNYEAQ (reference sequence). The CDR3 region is CASSLVPVGQGVSTDTQYF. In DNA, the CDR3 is TGTGCTAGCAGCTTAGTCCCGGTTGGACAGGGGGTGAGCACAGATACGCAGTATTTT. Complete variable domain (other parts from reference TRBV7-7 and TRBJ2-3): GAGVSQSPRYKVTKRGQDVTLRCDPISSHATLYWYQQALGQGPEFLTYFNYEAQPDKSGLPSDRFSAERPEGSISTLTIQRTEQRDSAMYRCASSLVPVGQGVSTDTQYFGPGTRLTVL.

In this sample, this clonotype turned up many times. The CDR3 is CASSSFREETQYF. In DNA form, the CDR3 reads TGTGCCAGCAGTTCCTTCAGGGAAGAGACCCAGTACTTC. The chain carries TRBV12-3 or TRBV12-4 and TRBJ2-5, with D possibly matching TRBD1 (5 bases). V lost 4 bases to trimming and J lost 3 bases, with 9 bases between them. The CDR3 loop spans 13 amino acids.

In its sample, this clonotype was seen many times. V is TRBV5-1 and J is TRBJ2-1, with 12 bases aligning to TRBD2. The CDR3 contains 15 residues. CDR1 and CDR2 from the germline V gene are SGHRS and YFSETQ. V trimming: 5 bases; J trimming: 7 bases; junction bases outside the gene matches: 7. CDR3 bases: TGCGCCAGCAGTTTTGGACTAGCGGGGTTAAATGAGCAGTTCTTC. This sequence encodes CASSFGLAGLNEQFF.

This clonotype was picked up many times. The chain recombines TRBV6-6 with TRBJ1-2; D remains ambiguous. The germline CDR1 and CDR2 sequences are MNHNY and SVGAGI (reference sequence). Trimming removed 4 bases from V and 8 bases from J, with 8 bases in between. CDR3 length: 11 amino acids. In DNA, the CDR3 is TGTGCCAGCAGTTTAATGGGGGGCTACACCTTC. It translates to CASSLMGGYTF.

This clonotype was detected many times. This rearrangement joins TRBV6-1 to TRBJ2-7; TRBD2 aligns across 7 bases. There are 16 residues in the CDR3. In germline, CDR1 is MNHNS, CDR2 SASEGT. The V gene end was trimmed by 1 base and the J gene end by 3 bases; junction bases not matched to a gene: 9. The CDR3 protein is CASSEGHLRGYYEQYV. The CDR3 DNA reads TGTGCCAGCAGTGAAGGACATTTGCGGGGGTACTACGAGCAGTACGTC.

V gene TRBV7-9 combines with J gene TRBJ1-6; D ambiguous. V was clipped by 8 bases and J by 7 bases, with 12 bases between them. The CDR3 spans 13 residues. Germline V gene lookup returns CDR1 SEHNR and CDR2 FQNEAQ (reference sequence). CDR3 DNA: TGTGCCAGCCACGGACTGTCCAATTCACCCCTCCACTTT. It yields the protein CASHGLSNSPLHF.

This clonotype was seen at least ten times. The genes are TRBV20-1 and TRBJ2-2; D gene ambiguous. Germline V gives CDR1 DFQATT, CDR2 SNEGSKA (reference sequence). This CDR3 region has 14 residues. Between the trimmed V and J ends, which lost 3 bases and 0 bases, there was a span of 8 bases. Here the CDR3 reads CSASLSSNTGELFF. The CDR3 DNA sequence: TGCAGTGCTAGTTTATCTTCGAACACCGGGGAGCTGTTTTTT.

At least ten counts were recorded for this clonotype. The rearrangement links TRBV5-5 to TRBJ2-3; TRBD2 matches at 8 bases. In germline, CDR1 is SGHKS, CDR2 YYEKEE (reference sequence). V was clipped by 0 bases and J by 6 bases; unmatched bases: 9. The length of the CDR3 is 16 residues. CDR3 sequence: CASSLELGGGRDTQYF. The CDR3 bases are TGTGCCAGCAGCTTGGAGTTGGGCGGGGGGCGTGATACGCAGTATTTT.

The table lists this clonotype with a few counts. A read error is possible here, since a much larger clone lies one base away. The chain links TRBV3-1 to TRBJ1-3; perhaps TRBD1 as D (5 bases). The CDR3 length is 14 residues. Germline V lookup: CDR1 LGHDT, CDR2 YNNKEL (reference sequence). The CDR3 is CASNQDSSGNTIYF. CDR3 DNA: TGTGCCAGCAACCAAGACAGCTCTGGAAACACCATATATTTT.

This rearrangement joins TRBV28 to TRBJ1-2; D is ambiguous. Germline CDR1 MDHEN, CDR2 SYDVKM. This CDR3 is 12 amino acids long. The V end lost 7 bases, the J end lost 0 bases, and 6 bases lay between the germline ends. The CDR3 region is CASNVANYGYTF. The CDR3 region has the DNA TGTGCCAGCAATGTAGCTAACTATGGCTACACCTTC.

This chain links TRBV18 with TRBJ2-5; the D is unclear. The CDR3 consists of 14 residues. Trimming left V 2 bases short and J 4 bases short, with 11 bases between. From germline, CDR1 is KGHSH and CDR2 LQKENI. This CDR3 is CASSPTSGRETQYF. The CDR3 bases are TGTGCCAGCTCACCAACGTCGGGCAGAGAGACCCAGTACTTC.

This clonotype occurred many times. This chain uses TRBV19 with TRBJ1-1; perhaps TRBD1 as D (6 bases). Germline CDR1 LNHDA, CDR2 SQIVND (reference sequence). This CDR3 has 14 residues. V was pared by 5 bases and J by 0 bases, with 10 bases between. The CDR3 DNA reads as TGTGCCAGTAGTGTCGGACAGATGAACACTGAAGCTTTCTTT. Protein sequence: CASSVGQMNTEAFF.